One and the same sample provided the 21 T cell receptor beta chains below, sequenced in a study of shared clonotypes between healthy human individuals. The data were produced by immunoSEQ multiplex PCR, yet TCRdb's version contains in-frame clones alone and is incomplete. In the table there are approximately 2,000,000 clones, just under 95% of which are singletons. Source material: naive CD4+ T cells from PBMCs. The subset is: CD45RA+ positively selected. All receptors derive from a man between 18 and 29 years old in good health. Some clones in this sample may be carry-over from other donors' samples.

This chain links TRBV9 with TRBJ2-1; D unresolved. The CDR3 has 17 amino acids. Germline V gene lookup returns CDR1 SGDLS and CDR2 YYNGEE. V gave up 0 bases and J gave up 0 bases, with 13 bases separating them. The CDR3 reads CASSVADIRSSYNEQFF. The CDR3 nucleotides are TGTGCCAGCAGCGTAGCTGATATTAGAAGCTCCTACAATGAGCAGTTCTTC.

The rearrangement links TRBV30 to TRBJ2-3; 7 bases line up with TRBD2. With 3 bases clipped from V and 2 bases from J, the junction kept 14 bases outside the gene matches. This CDR3 spans 17 amino acids. Germline CDR1 is GTSNPN and CDR2 is SVGIG (reference sequence). The CDR3 DNA is TGTGCCTGGAGCCTTGGGGGGGGACCCGCACCCACAGATACGCAGTATTTT. This gives the protein CAWSLGGGPAPTDTQYF. Using reference TRBV30 and TRBJ2-3 for the parts outside the CDR3, the full variable domain is SQTIHQWPATLVQPVGSPLSLECTVEGTSNPNLYWYRQAAGRGLQLLFYSVGIGQISSEVPQNLSASRPQDRQFILSSKKLLLSDSGFYLCAWSLGGGPAPTDTQYFGPGTRLTVL.

The V and J genes are TRBV29-1 and TRBJ1-2, with TRBD1 as a possible D gene (5 bases). V dropped 5 bases and J dropped 8 bases, with 18 bases sitting between them. The germline V gene has CDR1 SQVTM and CDR2 ANQGSEA. This CDR3 is built from 13 residues. As DNA, the CDR3 is TGCAGCGTTCCCGAGGGGCTGGTGGGAGGCTACACCTTC. Residues: CSVPEGLVGGYTF. Drawing the rest from reference TRBV29-1 and TRBJ1-2, the complete variable domain is SAVISQKPSRDICQRGTSLTIQCQVDSQVTMMFWYRQQPGQSLTLIATANQGSEATYESGFVIDKFPISRPNLTFSTLTVSNMSPEDSSIYLCSVPEGLVGGYTFGSGTRLTVV.

The gene calls are TRBV18 and TRBJ2-7; D possibly corresponds to TRBD1 (6 bases). Germline values: CDR1 KGHSH, CDR2 LQKENI. The CDR3 is 16 residues long. Trimming pared 5 bases from V and 0 bases from J, leaving 17 bases between. CDR3 nucleotide sequence: TGTGCCAGCTCAGATTCAGGACAGCCTAGCTCCTACGAGCAGTACTTC. This translates into CASSDSGQPSSYEQYF.

CDR3 region: CASSYSSTRTRYGYTF. CDR3 coding DNA: TGTGCCAGCAGTTACTCGTCTACCAGAACAAGATATGGCTACACCTTC. The rearrangement uses TRBV6-5 and TRBJ1-2; no clear D gene. CDR3 size: 16 residues. The germline V and J ends were trimmed by 0 bases and 5 bases, with 16 bases remaining between them. The germline gives CDR1 MNHEY, CDR2 SVGAGI.

The chain recombines TRBV29-1 with TRBJ2-2; D is possibly TRBD1 (6 bases). V lost 7 bases to trimming and J lost 3 bases, with 12 bases between them. The CDR3 loop spans 13 amino acids. Germline V gene data show CDR1 as SQVTM and CDR2 as ANQGSEA. Here the CDR3 reads CSARQDHTGELFF. Written as DNA, the CDR3 is TGCAGCGCCAGACAGGACCACACCGGGGAGCTGTTTTTT.

This clone was seen only once. The chain combines TRBV6-6 with TRBJ2-7, with TRBD2 matching over 8 bases. Per germline, CDR1 MNHNY and CDR2 SVGAGI (reference sequence). The V gene end was trimmed by 0 bases and the J gene end by 5 bases; junction bases not matched to a gene: 6. The CDR3 runs to 15 residues. The DNA of the CDR3 is TGTGCCAGCAGTTACTCGCGGACTAGCCAAGACGAGCAGTACTTC. Translating it yields CASSYSRTSQDEQYF.

This chain links TRBV27 with TRBJ2-1; a possible D gene is TRBD2 (6 bases). V lost 5 bases, J lost 8 bases, and 16 bases lay in between. CDR1 and CDR2 from the germline V gene are MNHEY and SMNVEV (reference sequence). CDR3 length equals 14 residues. The CDR3 is CASSRSRGIYEQFF. CDR3 sequence (DNA): TGTGCCAGCAGTCGTAGTCGGGGGATTTATGAGCAGTTCTTC.

The V and J genes are TRBV4-2 and TRBJ1-4; TRBD1 agrees at 9 bases. The CDR3 is made up of 19 amino acids. Germline V lookup: CDR1 LGHNA, CDR2 YNFKEQ. Trimming at V came to 1 base and at J to 2 bases, leaving 11 bases not matched to a gene. Here the CDR3 DNA reads TGTGCCAGCAGCCAAGCCGATCCGACAGGGGGGCGGACTAATGAAAAACTGTTTTTT. This codes for CASSQADPTGGRTNEKLFF.

The V call is TRBV7-8, the J call TRBJ2-5; 12 bases are a match to TRBD2. CDR1 SGHVS and CDR2 FQNEAQ come from the germline V gene. V gave up 5 bases and J gave up 4 bases; unmatched junction bases: 2. The CDR3 runs to 14 residues. CDR3 residues: CASSKTSGRETQYF. The DNA of the CDR3 is TGTGCCAGCAGCAAGACTAGCGGGAGAGAGACCCAGTACTTC.

This clone was observed a handful of times. The same CDR3 arises from other DNA sequences in this sample as well. The V gene is TRBV5-1, the J gene TRBJ2-3; D call uncertain. The CDR3 runs to 12 residues. Trimming took 3 bases from V and 2 from J, leaving 4 bases between them. The germline gives CDR1 SGHRS, CDR2 YFSETQ. CDR3 coding DNA: TGCGCCAGCAGCTCCAACACAGATACGCAGTATTTT. The encoded protein is CASSSNTDTQYF.

Concerning this clone: One end of the junction does not line up with germline, which may come from a read error. The V and J genes are TRBV7-9 and TRBJ1-4, with a possible D match to TRBD1 (5 bases). The CDR3 contains 14 residues. Germline values: CDR1 SEHNR, CDR2 FQNEAQ (reference sequence). CDR3 DNA sequence: TGCGCCAGCAGCCAAGGCAGGGAACATGAAAAACTGTTTTTT. Its translation is CASSQGREHEKLFF.

Here the CDR3 reads CASSSDAASGADTQYF. CDR3 bases: TGTGCCAGCAGCTCCGACGCGGCTAGCGGAGCAGATACGCAGTATTTT. This chain joins TRBV7-2 and TRBJ2-3; 7 bases are shared with TRBD2. The CDR3 covers 16 residues. The germline CDR1 and CDR2 sequences are SGHTA and FQGNSA. Losses at the gene ends were 4 bases for V and 4 bases for J; bases not matched to a gene: 11.

About this clone itself: Additional DNA sequences in this sample encode the identical CDR3. The chain links TRBV18 to TRBJ2-1, with D unresolved. CDR3 length: 13 residues. Between the trimmed V and J ends, which lost 2 bases and 4 bases, there was a span of 6 bases. Germline-derived CDR1 and CDR2 are KGHSH and LQKENI. CDR3 loop: CASSPSEYNEQFF. The CDR3 nucleotides are TGTGCCAGCTCACCATCAGAGTACAATGAGCAGTTCTTC.

The CDR3 is CSVERLAGGGETQYF. The CDR3 DNA is TGCAGCGTTGAAAGGCTAGCGGGAGGCGGGGAGACCCAGTACTTC. The chain carries TRBV29-1 and TRBJ2-5; 11 nucleotides line up with TRBD2. The trim removed 2 bases at V and 5 bases at J, leaving 7 bases unmatched. The CDR3 spans 15 residues. Germline CDR1 and CDR2: SQVTM and ANQGSEA. Using reference TRBV29-1 and TRBJ2-5 for the parts outside the CDR3, the full variable domain is SAVISQKPSRDICQRGTSLTIQCQVDSQVTMMFWYRQQPGQSLTLIATANQGSEATYESGFVIDKFPISRPNLTFSTLTVSNMSPEDSSIYLCSVERLAGGGETQYFGPGTRLLVL.

This clone was detected only once. The same CDR3 can be traced to other DNA sequences in this sample. This chain joins TRBV14 and TRBJ1-1; D uncertain. CDR1 and CDR2 from the germline V gene are SGHDN and FVKESK. There are 14 residues in the CDR3. With 2 bases removed from V and 1 base from J, the gap between germline ends came to 8 bases. The CDR3 DNA sequence: TGTGCCAGCAGCCAACCAGGTGGGAACACTGAAGCTTTCTTT. Protein: CASSQPGGNTEAFF. The full variable domain, completed using reference TRBV14 and TRBJ1-1, is EAGVTQFPSHSVIEKGQTVTLRCDPISGHDNLYWYRRVMGKEIKFLLHFVKESKQDESGMPNNRFLAERTGGTYSTLKVQPAELEDSGVYFCASSQPGGNTEAFFGQGTRLTVV.

Only one count was recorded for this clone. V gene TRBV7-3 combines with J gene TRBJ2-3, with TRBD2 matching 7 bases. V was pared by 1 base and J by 6 bases, with 7 bases of the junction left unmatched. Germline values: CDR1 SGHTA, CDR2 FQGTGA. This CDR3 comprises 15 residues. The CDR3 nucleotides read TGTGCCAGCAGCTTAAGCGGGGCGGGAGTGGATACGCAGTATTTT. Protein: CASSLSGAGVDTQYF.

The chain uses TRBV7-9 and TRBJ2-5; tentatively, D is TRBD2 (5 bases). The J call is doubtful: the DNA matches TRBJ2-7 better. Germline lookup yields CDR1 SEHNR and CDR2 FQNEAQ (reference sequence). CDR3 length equals 14 residues. The CDR3 DNA is TGTGCCAGCAGCTTAGCGGGAGTGTCCCACGAGCAGTACTTC. Translating gives CASSLAGVSHEQYF.

The genes are TRBV18 and TRBJ2-7; perhaps TRBD1 as D (5 bases). V lost 5 bases and J lost 2, with 19 bases in between. This CDR3 has 16 amino acids. The germline CDR1 and CDR2 sequences are KGHSH and LQKENI. CDR3 DNA: TGTGCCAGCTCATCTCCCCGACAGCCCAATCCCTACGAGCAGTACTTC. It translates to CASSSPRQPNPYEQYF.

J is TRBJ2-5 and V is TRBV7-8, with 7 nucleotides matching TRBD1. Germline lookup yields CDR1 SGHVS and CDR2 FQNEAQ. CDR3 length equals 16 residues. V lost 5 bases and J lost 1; bases outside the gene matches: 10. The CDR3 coding sequence is TGTGCCAGCAGCCTTGACAGGGTCCCAGTCCAAGAGACCCAGTACTTC. Amino acid sequence: CASSLDRVPVQETQYF.

V usage is TRBV25-1 and J usage is TRBJ1-5; D may be TRBD1 (6 bases). CDR1 is MGHDK and CDR2 is SYGVNS in the germline V gene. V was clipped by 6 bases and J by 6 bases, with 12 bases between them. The CDR3 sequence is 13 residues long. The CDR3 loop is CASRGGAGQPQHF. The CDR3 DNA reads as TGTGCCAGCAGAGGGGGGGCGGGTCAGCCCCAGCATTTT.